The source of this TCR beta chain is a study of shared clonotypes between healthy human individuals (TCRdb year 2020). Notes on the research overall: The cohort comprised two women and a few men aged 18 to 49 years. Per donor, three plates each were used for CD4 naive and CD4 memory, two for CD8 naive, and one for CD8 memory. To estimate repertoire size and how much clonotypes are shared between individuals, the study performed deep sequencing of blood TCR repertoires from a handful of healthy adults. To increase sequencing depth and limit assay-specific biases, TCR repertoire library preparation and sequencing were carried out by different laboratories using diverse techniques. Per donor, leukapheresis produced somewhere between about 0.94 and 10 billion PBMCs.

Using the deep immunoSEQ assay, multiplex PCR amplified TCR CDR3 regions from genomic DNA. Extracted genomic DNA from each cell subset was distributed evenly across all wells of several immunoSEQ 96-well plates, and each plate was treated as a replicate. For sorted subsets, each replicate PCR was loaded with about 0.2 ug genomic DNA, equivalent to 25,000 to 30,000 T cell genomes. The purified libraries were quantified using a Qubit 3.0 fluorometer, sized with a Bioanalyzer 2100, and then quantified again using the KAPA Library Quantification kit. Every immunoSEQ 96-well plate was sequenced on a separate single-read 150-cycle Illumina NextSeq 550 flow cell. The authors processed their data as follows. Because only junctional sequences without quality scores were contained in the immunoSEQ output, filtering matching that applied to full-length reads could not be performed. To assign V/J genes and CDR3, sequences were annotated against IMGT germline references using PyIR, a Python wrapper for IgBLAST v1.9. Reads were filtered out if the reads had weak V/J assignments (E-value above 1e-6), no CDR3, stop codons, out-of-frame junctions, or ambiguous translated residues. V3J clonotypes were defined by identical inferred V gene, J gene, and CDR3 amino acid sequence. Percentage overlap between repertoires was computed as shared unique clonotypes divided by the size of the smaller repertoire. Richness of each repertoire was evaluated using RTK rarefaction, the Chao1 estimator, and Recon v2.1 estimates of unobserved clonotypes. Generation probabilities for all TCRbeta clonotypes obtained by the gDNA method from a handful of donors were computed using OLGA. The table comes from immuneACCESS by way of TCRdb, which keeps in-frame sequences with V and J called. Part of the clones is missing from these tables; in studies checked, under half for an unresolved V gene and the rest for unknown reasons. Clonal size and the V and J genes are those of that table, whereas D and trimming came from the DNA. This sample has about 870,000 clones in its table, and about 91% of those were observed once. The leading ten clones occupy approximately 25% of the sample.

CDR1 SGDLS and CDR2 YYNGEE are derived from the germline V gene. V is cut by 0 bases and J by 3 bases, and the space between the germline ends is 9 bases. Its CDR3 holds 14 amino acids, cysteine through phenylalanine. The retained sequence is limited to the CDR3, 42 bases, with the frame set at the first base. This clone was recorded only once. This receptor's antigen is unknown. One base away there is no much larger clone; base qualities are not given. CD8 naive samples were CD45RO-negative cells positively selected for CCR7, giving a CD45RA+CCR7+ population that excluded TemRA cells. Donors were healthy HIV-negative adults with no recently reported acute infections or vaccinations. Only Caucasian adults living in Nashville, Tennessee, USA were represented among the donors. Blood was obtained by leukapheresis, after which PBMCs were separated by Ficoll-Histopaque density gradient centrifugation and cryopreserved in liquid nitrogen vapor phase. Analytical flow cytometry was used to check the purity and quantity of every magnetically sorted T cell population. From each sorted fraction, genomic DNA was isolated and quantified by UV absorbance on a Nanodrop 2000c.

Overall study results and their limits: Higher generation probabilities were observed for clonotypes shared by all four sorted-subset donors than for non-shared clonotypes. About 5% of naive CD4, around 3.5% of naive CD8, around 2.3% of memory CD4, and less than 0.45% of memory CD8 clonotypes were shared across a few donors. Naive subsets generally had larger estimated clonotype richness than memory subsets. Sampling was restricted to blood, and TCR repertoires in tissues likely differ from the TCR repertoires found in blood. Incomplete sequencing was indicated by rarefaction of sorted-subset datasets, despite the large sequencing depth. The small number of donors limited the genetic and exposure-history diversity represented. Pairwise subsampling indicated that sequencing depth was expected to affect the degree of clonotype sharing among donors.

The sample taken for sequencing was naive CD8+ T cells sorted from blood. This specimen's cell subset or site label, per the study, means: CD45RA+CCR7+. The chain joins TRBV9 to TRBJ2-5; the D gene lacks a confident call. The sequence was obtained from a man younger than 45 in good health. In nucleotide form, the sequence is TGTGCCAGCAGCGTAGAGGGATTCGAAGAGACCCAGTACTTC. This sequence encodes CASSVEGFEETQYF.